This T cell receptor (beta chain) was sequenced during a study of CD8+ T cells in alopecia areata. Germline V CDR1 and CDR2: GTSNPN, SVGIG (reference sequence). The CDR3 sequence is 12 residues long. Trimming removed 8 bases from V and 4 bases from J; junction bases left unmatched: 4. The table lists this clone with a few counts. RNA, once extracted, was reverse transcribed into cDNA for use as the sequencing template. TCRdb keeps only in-frame clones here, not all; method: immunoSEQ multiplex PCR. The sample lists a few hundred thousand clones; around 67% were seen once. The TCR was taken from a human donor with alopecia areata. The V call is TRBV30, the J call TRBJ1-1, with 10 positions matching TRBD1. The specimen comprised CD4+ T cells sorted from blood, sampled at week 0. This chain's CDR3 is CARDRGGTEAFF. The CDR3 DNA sequence: TGTGCCCGGGACAGGGGAGGCACTGAAGCTTTCTTT.